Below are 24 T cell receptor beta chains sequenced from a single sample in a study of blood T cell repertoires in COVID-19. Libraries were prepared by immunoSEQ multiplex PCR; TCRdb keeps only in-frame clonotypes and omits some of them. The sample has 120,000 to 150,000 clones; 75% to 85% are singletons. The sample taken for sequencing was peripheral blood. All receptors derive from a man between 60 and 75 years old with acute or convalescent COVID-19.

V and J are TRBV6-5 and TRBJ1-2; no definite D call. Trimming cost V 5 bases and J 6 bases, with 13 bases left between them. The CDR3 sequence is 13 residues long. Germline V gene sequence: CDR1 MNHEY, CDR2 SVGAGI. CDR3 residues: CASSPRGTDGYTF. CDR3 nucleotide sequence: TGTGCCAGCAGTCCTCGGGGTACAGATGGCTACACCTTC.

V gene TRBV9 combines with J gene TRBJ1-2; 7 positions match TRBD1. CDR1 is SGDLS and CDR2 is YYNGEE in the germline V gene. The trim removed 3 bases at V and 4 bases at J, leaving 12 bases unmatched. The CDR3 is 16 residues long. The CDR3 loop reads CASSAGDSSLGYGYTF. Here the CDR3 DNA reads TGTGCCAGCAGCGCGGGGGACAGCTCTTTGGGCTATGGCTACACCTTC.

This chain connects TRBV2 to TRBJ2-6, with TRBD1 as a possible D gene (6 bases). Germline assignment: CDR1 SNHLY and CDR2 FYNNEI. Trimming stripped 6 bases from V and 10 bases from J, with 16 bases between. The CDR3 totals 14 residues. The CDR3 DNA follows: TGTGCCAGCAGGTCTAATGGACAGCCAAACGTCCTGACTTTC. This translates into CASRSNGQPNVLTF.

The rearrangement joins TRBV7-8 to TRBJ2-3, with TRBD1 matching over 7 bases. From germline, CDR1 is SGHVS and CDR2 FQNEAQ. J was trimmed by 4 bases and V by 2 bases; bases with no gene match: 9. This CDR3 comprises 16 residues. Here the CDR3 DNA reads TGTGCCAGCAGCTTACTTGCGGCAGGGGGACCAGATACGCAGTATTTT. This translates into CASSLLAAGGPDTQYF.

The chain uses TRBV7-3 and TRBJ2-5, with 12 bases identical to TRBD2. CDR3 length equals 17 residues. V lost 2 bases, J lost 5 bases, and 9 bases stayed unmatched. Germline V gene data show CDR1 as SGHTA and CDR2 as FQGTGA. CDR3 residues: CASSLGLAGGSMETQYF. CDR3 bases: TGTGCCAGCAGCTTAGGGCTAGCGGGAGGGTCGATGGAGACCCAGTACTTC.

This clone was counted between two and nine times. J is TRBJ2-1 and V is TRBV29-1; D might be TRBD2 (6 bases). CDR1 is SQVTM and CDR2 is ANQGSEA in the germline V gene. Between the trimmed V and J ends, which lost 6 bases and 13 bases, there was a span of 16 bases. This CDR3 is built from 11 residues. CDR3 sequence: CSVNTLASQFF. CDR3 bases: TGCAGCGTCAATACACTAGCCTCTCAGTTCTTC.

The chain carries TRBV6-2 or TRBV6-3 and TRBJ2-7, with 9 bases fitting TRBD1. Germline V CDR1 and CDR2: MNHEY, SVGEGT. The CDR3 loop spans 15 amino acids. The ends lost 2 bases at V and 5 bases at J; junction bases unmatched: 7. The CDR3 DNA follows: TGTGCCAGCAGTTACCTGACAGGGGGAACTAACGAGCAGTACTTC. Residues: CASSYLTGGTNEQYF.

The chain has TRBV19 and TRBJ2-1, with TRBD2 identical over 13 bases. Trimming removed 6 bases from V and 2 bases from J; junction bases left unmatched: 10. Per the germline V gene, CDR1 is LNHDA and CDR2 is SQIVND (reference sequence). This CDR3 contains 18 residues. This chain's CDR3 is CASSLLAGGPVPYNEQFF. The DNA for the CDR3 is TGTGCCAGTAGCCTACTAGCGGGAGGGCCGGTCCCCTACAATGAGCAGTTCTTC.

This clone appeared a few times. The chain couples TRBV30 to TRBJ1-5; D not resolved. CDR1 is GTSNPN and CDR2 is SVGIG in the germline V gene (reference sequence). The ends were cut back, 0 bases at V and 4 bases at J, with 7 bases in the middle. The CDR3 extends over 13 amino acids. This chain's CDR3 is CAWSVGPNQPQHF. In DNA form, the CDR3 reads TGTGCCTGGAGTGTTGGGCCGAATCAGCCCCAGCATTTT.

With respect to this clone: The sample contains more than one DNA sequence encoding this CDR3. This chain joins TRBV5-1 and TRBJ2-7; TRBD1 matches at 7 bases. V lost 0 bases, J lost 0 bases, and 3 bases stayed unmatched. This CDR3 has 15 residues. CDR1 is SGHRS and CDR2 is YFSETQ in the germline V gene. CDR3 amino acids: CASSLVSGGSYEQYF. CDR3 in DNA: TGCGCCAGCAGCTTGGTGTCAGGGGGCTCCTACGAGCAGTACTTC.

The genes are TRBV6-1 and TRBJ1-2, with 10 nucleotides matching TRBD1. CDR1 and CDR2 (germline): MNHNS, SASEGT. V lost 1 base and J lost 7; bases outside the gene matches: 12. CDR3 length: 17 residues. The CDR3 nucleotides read TGTGCCAGCAGTGAAGGCCCCTGGGACAGGGGTACAGGTGGCTACACCTTC. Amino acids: CASSEGPWDRGTGGYTF.

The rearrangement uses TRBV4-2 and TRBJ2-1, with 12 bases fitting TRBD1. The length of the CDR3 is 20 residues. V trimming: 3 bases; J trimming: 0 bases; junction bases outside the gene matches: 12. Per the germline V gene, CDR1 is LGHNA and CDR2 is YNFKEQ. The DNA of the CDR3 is TGTGCCAGCAGCCAGATGGGAGGGACAGGGGGCCTTAGCTCCTACAATGAGCAGTTCTTC. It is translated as CASSQMGGTGGLSSYNEQFF.

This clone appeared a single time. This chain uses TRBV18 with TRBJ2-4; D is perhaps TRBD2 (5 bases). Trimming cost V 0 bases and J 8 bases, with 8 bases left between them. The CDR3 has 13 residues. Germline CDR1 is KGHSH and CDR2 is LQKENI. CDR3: CASSPPTEDIQYF. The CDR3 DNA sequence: TGTGCCAGCTCACCACCGACGGAGGACATTCAGTACTTC.

Written as DNA, the CDR3 is TGTGCCAGCAGTCCCATCGCGCGCGATGAGCAGTTCTTC. Amino acid sequence: CASSPIARDEQFF. The chain joins TRBV6-5 to TRBJ2-1; no firm D call. The CDR3 is 13 amino acids. The V gene's germline CDR1 is MNHEY and CDR2 SVGAGI. Trimming shortened V by 5 bases and J by 8 bases, and 13 bases separated the two germline ends.

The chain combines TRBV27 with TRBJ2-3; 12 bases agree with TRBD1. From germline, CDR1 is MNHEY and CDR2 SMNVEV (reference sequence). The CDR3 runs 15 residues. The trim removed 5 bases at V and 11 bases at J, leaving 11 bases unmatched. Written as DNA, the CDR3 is TGTGCCAGCAGTCTCGGGACAGGGGGCGCGAGAGGGCAGTATTTT. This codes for CASSLGTGGARGQYF.

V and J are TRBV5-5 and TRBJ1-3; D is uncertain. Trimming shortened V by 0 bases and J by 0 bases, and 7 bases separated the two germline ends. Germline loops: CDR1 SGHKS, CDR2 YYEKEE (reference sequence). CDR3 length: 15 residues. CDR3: CASSLVKYSGNTIYF. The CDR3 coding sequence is TGTGCCAGCAGCTTGGTAAAATACTCTGGAAACACCATATATTTT.

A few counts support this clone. The CDR3 is CASSLSGGHYEQYF. The CDR3 region has the DNA TGCGCCAGCAGCTTGAGCGGGGGCCACTACGAGCAGTACTTC. V is TRBV5-1 and J is TRBJ2-7; TRBD2 aligns across 8 bases. With V trimmed by 1 base and J by 3 bases, 3 bases remained unmatched. The germline gives CDR1 SGHRS, CDR2 YFSETQ. CDR3 length equals 14 residues. Using reference TRBV5-1 and TRBJ2-7 for the parts outside the CDR3, the full variable domain is KAGVTQTPRYLIKTRGQQVTLSCSPISGHRSVSWYQQTPGQGLQFLFEYFSETQRNKGNFPGRFSGRQFSNSRSEMNVSTLELGDSALYLCASSLSGGHYEQYFGPGTRLTVT.

The CDR3 region is CASSFGGSGGETQYF. The CDR3 region has the DNA TGTGCCAGCAGCTTCGGCGGGAGTGGGGGGGAGACCCAGTACTTC. This chain joins TRBV5-5 and TRBJ2-5, with TRBD2 identical over 7 bases. V was clipped by 2 bases and J by 5 bases; unmatched bases: 9. The CDR3 is 15 residues long. CDR1 is SGHKS, CDR2 YYEKEE, per germline (reference sequence).

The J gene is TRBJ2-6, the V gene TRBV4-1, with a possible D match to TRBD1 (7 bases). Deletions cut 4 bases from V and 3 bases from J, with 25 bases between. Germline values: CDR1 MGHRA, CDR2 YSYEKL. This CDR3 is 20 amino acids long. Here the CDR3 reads CASSRIRQGPGEGGANVLTF. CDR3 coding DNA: TGCGCCAGCAGCCGTATTCGACAGGGACCGGGAGAGGGTGGGGCCAACGTCCTGACTTTC.

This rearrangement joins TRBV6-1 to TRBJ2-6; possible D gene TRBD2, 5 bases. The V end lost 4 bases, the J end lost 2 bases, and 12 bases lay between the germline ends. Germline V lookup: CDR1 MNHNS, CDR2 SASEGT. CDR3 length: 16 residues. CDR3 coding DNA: TGTGCCAGCAGTGTAGTGAGGGTGCCTGGGGCCAACGTCCTGACTTTC. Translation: CASSVVRVPGANVLTF.

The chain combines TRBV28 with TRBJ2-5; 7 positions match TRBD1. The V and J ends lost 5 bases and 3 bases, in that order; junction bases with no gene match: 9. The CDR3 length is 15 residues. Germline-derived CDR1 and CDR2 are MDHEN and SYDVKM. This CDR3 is CASSPATDREETQYF. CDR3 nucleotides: TGTGCCAGCAGTCCCGCCACCGACAGGGAAGAGACCCAGTACTTC.

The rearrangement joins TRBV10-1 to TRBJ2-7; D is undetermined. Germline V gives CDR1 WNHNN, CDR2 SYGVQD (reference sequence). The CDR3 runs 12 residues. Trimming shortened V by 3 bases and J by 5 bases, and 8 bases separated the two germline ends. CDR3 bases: TGCGCCAGCAGTGATCCCAGGAACGAGCAGTACTTC. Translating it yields CASSDPRNEQYF.

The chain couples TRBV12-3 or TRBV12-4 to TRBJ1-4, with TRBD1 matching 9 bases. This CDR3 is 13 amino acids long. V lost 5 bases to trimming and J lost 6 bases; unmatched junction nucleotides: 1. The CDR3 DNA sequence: TGTGCCAGCAGTCGGGACAGGGATGAAAAACTGTTTTTT. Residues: CASSRDRDEKLFF.

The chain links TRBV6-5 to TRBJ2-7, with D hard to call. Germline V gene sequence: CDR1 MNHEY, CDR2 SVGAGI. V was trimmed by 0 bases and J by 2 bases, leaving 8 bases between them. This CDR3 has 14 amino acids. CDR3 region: CASSYSRLAYEQYF. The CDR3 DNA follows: TGTGCCAGCAGTTACTCGAGGCTAGCCTACGAGCAGTACTTC.